This is a list of T cell receptor beta chains from one sample in a study of cytomegalovirus exposure and HLA in healthy donors. The data were produced by immunoSEQ multiplex PCR, yet TCRdb's version contains in-frame clones alone and is incomplete. The data show approximately 190,000 clones, about four fifths seen once. Sequenced: PBMCs. The receptors here all came from a woman between 25 and 40 years old in good health and CMV-seropositive. CDR3s include the opening cysteine and the closing phenylalanine or tryptophan.

CDR3aa: CASFPGGGTDTQYF; v_gene: TRBV5-1
CDR3aa: CASSLGQGVNQPQHF; v_gene: TRBV6-5
CDR3aa: CSSSQTGAYTIYF; v_gene: TRBV7-9
CDR3aa: CAWSWDWSEQFF; v_gene: TRBV30
CDR3aa: CANPRNRGVSNQPQHF; v_gene: TRBV5-1
CDR3aa: CASRGQGDQAFF; v_gene: TRBV6-5
CDR3aa: CASSSNRWETQYF; v_gene: TRBV5-1
CDR3aa: CASSVGRANYGYTF; v_gene: TRBV9
CDR3aa: CASSQRSTGELFF; v_gene: TRBV4-1
CDR3aa: CASTPQGGQVSYNEQFF; v_gene: TRBV7-6
CDR3aa: CASSPRGGGGSSTDTQYF; v_gene: TRBV9
CDR3aa: CASLTGNTEAFF; v_gene: TRBV19
CDR3aa: CASSLGQGVFPFYEQYF; v_gene: TRBV5-1
CDR3aa: CASSLGHRGRNTDTQYF; v_gene: TRBV7-9
CDR3aa: CAWMKGASSYNSPLHF; v_gene: TRBV30
CDR3aa: CASSFFSPGQTSTDTQYF; v_gene: TRBV5-1
CDR3aa: CATTRVGELKQYF; v_gene: TRBV11-2
CDR3aa: CASSATRNTGELFF; v_gene: TRBV2
CDR3aa: CASSPVEGTEQETQYF; v_gene: TRBV5-4
CDR3aa: CASSPRTSGGYEQFF; v_gene: TRBV9
CDR3aa: CASSGQASGNTIYF; v_gene: TRBV2
CDR3aa: CASSPRQGPYEQYF; v_gene: TRBV6-5
CDR3aa: CASSMRLGSYNEQFF; v_gene: TRBV28
CDR3aa: CASSLGAGLHQETQYF; v_gene: TRBV7-9
CDR3aa: CASSIARQLLAKNIQYF; v_gene: TRBV19
CDR3aa: CASSPSGRIDTQYF; v_gene: TRBV28
CDR3aa: CASSLYNEQFF; v_gene: TRBV28
CDR3aa: CASSRSNSAIDNDNSPLHF; v_gene: TRBV18
CDR3aa: CASSQNGGGNTIYF; v_gene: TRBV5-6
CDR3aa: CASSQGVGQGYQPQHF; v_gene: TRBV4-3
CDR3aa: CASSQSFAALGYTF; v_gene: TRBV4-3
CDR3aa: CSVASGGYEQYF; v_gene: TRBV29-1
CDR3aa: CASSLEQGRNTQYF; v_gene: TRBV5-1
CDR3aa: CSVTGSTGELFF; v_gene: TRBV29-1
CDR3aa: CASSFTTGSYEQYF; v_gene: TRBV28
CDR3aa: CASSLDGQAPLNGYTF; v_gene: TRBV11-2
CDR3aa: CASSQTSGHYEQYF; v_gene: TRBV28
CDR3aa: CASSPRTTGYNEQFF; v_gene: TRBV14
CDR3aa: CASSQASGTKQFF; v_gene: TRBV4-2
CDR3aa: CASSQGGGVTDTQYF; v_gene: TRBV4-3
CDR3aa: CASSLTGAEETQYF; v_gene: TRBV7-8
CDR3aa: CASRAFFPSGLSTDTQYF; v_gene: TRBV7-9
CDR3aa: CASSNRQGSYGYTF; v_gene: TRBV19
CDR3aa: CASSFGTEETQYF; v_gene: TRBV11-3
CDR3aa: CASGGARGDQPQHF; v_gene: TRBV2
CDR3aa: CASSSLVSSYNEQFF; v_gene: TRBV5-6
CDR3aa: CASSPGSGGNQPQHF; v_gene: TRBV28
CDR3aa: CASSLSRGLAPNEQFF; v_gene: TRBV4-1
CDR3aa: CAWSIGQPNSPLHF; v_gene: TRBV30
CDR3aa: CASSYTGVGYGYTF; v_gene: TRBV6-6
CDR3aa: CAIMPDSSYEQYF; v_gene: TRBV10-3
CDR3aa: CASSLAQGDGEKLFF; v_gene: TRBV7-9
CDR3aa: CASSPRLARVSEQFF; v_gene: TRBV7-8
CDR3aa: CASRRDRVYEQYF; v_gene: TRBV2
CDR3aa: CASSLASGRAFEQFF; v_gene: TRBV7-4